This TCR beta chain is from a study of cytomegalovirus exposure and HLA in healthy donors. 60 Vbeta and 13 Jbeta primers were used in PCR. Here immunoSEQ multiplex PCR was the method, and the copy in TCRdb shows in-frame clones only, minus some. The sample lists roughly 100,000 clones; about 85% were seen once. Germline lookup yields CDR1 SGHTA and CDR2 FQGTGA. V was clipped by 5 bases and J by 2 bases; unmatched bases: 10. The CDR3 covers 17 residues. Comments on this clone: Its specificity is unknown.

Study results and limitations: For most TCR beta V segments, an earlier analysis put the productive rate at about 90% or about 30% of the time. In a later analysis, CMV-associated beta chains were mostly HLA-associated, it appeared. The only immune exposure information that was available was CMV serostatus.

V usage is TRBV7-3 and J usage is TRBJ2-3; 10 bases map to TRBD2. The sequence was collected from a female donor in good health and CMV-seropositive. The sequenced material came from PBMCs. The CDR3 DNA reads TGTGCCAGCAGCCAACAGACTAGCGGGCCGTCCACAGATACGCAGTATTTT. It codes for CASSQQTSGPSTDTQYF.